This TCR beta chain was documented in a study of chemoradiotherapy in HPV16-positive cancers. About the research overall: Candidate HPV-specific T-cell clones and common TCR motifs came from functional assays in a couple of HPV16-positive patients.

Clones were sequenced by immunoSEQ multiplex PCR, and TCRdb holds only the in-frame ones, with some missing. This table holds more than 1,000 clones, about 88% found once. V lost 0 bases, J lost 6 bases, and 18 bases lay in between. The CDR3 has 17 residues. CDR1 and CDR2 from the germline V gene are SGDLS and YYNGEE. Over chemoradiotherapy, repertoires were sampled more than once. Regarding this clone: Its antigen remains unknown.

General study results and limits: HPV-specific T cells were functionally defined from only a couple of HPV16-positive patients. Candidate HPV-specific clones and E7-related TCR motifs grew in tumor during treatment.

This TCR was recovered from a human donor with HPV-associated anogenital cancer. The sequenced sample was tumor tissue, obtained from a patient who underwent chemoradiotherapy. The chain is built from TRBV9 and TRBJ1-4, with D possibly matching TRBD1 (6 bases). The CDR3 here is CASSVGGASGFDEKLFF. For the CDR3, the DNA is TGTGCCAGCAGCGTAGGGGGGGCTTCAGGCTTTGATGAAAAACTGTTTTTT.